This T cell receptor beta chain came from a study of cytomegalovirus exposure and HLA in healthy donors. Whole-study context: A subsequent analysis stated that the 100 to 150 validation repertoires were run on the same platform as the approximately 610 first-cohort repertoires. Study-level findings and limits: There were 150 to 200 TCR beta chains listed as cytomegalovirus-associated. The dataset shows that most TCR sequences were rare, while some public TCRs occurred in many donors. It was found in a later analysis that first-cohort TCR clusters tended to co-occur in the 130 or so validation repertoires.

To note about this clone: Its specificity is unknown.

Only in-frame clones appear in the TCRdb table, and some are missing; sequencing was by immunoSEQ multiplex PCR. The table records some 150,000 clones, about 86% of them present only once. The V segment lost 1 base and the J segment 5 bases; nucleotides outside the gene matches: 11. Germline CDR1 and CDR2: MNHEY and SMNVEV (reference sequence). This CDR3 spans 16 amino acids. This TCR was recovered from a human donor in good health. Sequencing input: PBMCs. V gene TRBV27 combines with J gene TRBJ2-7; 7 bases are shared with TRBD1. The CDR3 DNA reads TGTGCCAGCAGTTTATTTAGTACAGGGGCCCCTAACGAGCAGTACTTC. This gives the protein CASSLFSTGAPNEQYF.